The present T cell receptor beta chain was sequenced within a study of T cells in Graves' hyperthyroidism and ophthalmopathy. TCR beta CDR3 regions were amplified from RNA. The TCR CDR3 was amplified in a first-round RT-PCR using the HTBI primer set. TCRdb analysed the multiplex PCR reads with MiXCR anew, one entry per CDR3 protein. The sample lists about 840,000 distinct CDR3 sequences, over 35% occurring once. This clonotype has a handful of counts. Its target is unknown. Points from the study as a whole: Blood also showed most of the thyroid clonotypes that were expanded above 0.001.

Patients were aged 18 to 65, had disease duration under 2 months, and had newly diagnosed hyperthyroidism. From 10 ml of fresh peripheral blood, PBMCs were isolated. The clonotype originates from a man between 18 and 35 years old with Graves' hyperthyroidism. Material: blood.

Here the CDR3 DNA reads TGTGCCACCCTGAAGGGGCAGAACACTGAAGCTTTCTTT. This translates into CATLKGQNTEAFF. This chain joins TRBV10-3 and TRBJ1-1; D is perhaps TRBD1 (5 bases). The germline V gene has CDR1 ENHRY and CDR2 SYGVKD. V gave up 10 bases and J gave up 1 base, with 13 bases separating them. The CDR3 spans 13 residues.